Following are 14 T cell receptor beta chains from one sample sequenced in a study of cytomegalovirus exposure and HLA in healthy donors. PCR used 60 Vbeta primers and 13 Jbeta primers. The data were produced by immunoSEQ multiplex PCR, yet TCRdb's version contains in-frame clones alone and is incomplete. The sample is made up of approximately 75,000 clones, and the top ten hold 0.83% of it. The sequenced material came from PBMCs. The receptors shown here come from a boy aged 10-17 years in good health and CMV-seronegative.

V is TRBV2 and J is TRBJ1-2; D remains ambiguous. CDR3 length: 13 amino acids. Germline V CDR1 and CDR2: SNHLY, FYNNEI. V dropped 3 bases and J dropped 4 bases, with 9 bases sitting between them. CDR3 sequence reads: CASSDAGIYGYTF. The DNA for the CDR3 is TGTGCCAGCAGTGACGCAGGAATCTATGGCTACACCTTC.

V and J are TRBV4-3 and TRBJ2-7; D ambiguous. CDR1 LGHNA and CDR2 YSLEER come from the germline V gene. This CDR3 has 14 residues. V was trimmed by 1 base and J by 6 bases, leaving 13 bases between them. CDR3 in amino acids: CASSQVYGLVEQYF. DNA for the CDR3: TGCGCCAGCAGCCAAGTTTACGGGTTGGTCGAGCAGTACTTC.

The J gene is TRBJ1-5, the V gene TRBV19, with D unresolved. The V and J ends lost 8 bases and 0 bases respectively, with 14 bases between them. This CDR3 comprises 15 residues. Germline V gene sequence: CDR1 LNHDA, CDR2 SQIVND (reference sequence). The CDR3 is CASARRRVSNQPQHF. CDR3 nucleotide sequence: TGTGCCAGTGCCCGAAGGAGAGTTAGCAATCAGCCCCAGCATTTT.

The chain combines TRBV9 with TRBJ1-2, with unresolved D. Germline V CDR1 and CDR2: SGDLS, YYNGEE. The CDR3 has 16 amino acids. Trimming removed 3 bases from V and 7 bases from J, with 22 bases in between. The CDR3 nucleotides are TGTGCCAGCAGCGAGGCGGGAGAGGTCTTGAGGTCTGGCTACACCTTC. Encoded protein: CASSEAGEVLRSGYTF.

The chain combines TRBV7-6 with TRBJ2-5; 10 bases match TRBD2. Germline V gene sequence: CDR1 SGHVS, CDR2 FNYEAQ. The CDR3 is 16 residues long. Losses at the gene ends were 6 bases for V and 4 bases for J; bases not matched to a gene: 11. This chain's CDR3 is CASRLTSGTSVETQYF. The CDR3 DNA is TGTGCCAGCAGATTGACCTCCGGGACTAGCGTAGAGACCCAGTACTTC.

CDR3 DNA: TGTGCCAGCAGCTTCAGGGGCACCGGGGAGCTGTTTTTT. As protein: CASSFRGTGELFF. The chain uses TRBV7-9 and TRBJ2-2, with D possibly matching TRBD1 (6 bases). In germline, CDR1 is SEHNR, CDR2 FQNEAQ (reference sequence). The V end lost 3 bases, the J end lost 4 bases, and 6 bases lay between the germline ends. This CDR3 comprises 13 residues. Supplemented by reference TRBV7-9 and TRBJ2-2, the full variable domain reads DTGVSQNPRHKITKRGQNVTFRCDPISEHNRLYWYRQTLGQGPEFLTYFQNEAQLEKSRLLSDRFSAERPKGSFSTLEIQRTEQGDSAMYLCASSFRGTGELFFGEGSRLTVL.

The chain carries TRBV6-5 and TRBJ2-1, with 8 bases aligning to TRBD2. The germline CDR1 and CDR2 sequences are MNHEY and SVGAGI. Trimming cost V 6 bases and J 6 bases; bases outside gene matches: 7. The CDR3 has 14 amino acids. The CDR3 nucleotides are TGTGCCAGCAGGCAAGGACTAGCTTTCAATGAGCAGTTCTTC. Residues: CASRQGLAFNEQFF.

This chain links TRBV13 with TRBJ2-7; no reliable D call. The CDR3 is 13 residues long. Germline V gives CDR1 PRHDT, CDR2 FYEKMQ (reference sequence). V lost 2 bases to trimming and J lost 3 bases, with 8 bases between them. CDR3 in amino acids: CASSLNLLYEQYF. Here the CDR3 DNA reads TGTGCCAGCAGCTTAAACTTGCTCTACGAGCAGTACTTC. Full variable domain (remainder filled in from reference TRBV13 and TRBJ2-7): AAGVIQSPRHLIKEKRETATLKCYPIPRHDTVYWYQQGPGQDPQFLISFYEKMQSDKGSIPDRFSAQQFSDYHSELNMSSLELGDSALYFCASSLNLLYEQYFGPGTRLTVT.

The chain has TRBV5-1 and TRBJ2-7, with 8 bases fitting TRBD2. Germline CDR1 SGHRS, CDR2 YFSETQ. The trim removed 4 bases at V and 3 bases at J, leaving 9 bases unmatched. The CDR3 covers 15 residues. CDR3 protein: CASSPERGLYYEQYF. CDR3 bases: TGCGCCAGCAGCCCGGAGCGGGGGCTTTACTACGAGCAGTACTTC.

The V call is TRBV19, the J call TRBJ2-3, with unresolved D. Germline values: CDR1 LNHDA, CDR2 SQIVND (reference sequence). V lost 5 bases to trimming and J lost 2 bases, with 11 bases between them. The CDR3 contains 14 residues. CDR3 sequence reads: CASSGYSPTDTQYF. The CDR3 nucleotides are TGTGCCAGTAGTGGTTACAGTCCCACAGATACGCAGTATTTT. Supplemented by reference TRBV19 and TRBJ2-3, the full variable domain reads DGGITQSPKYLFRKEGQNVTLSCEQNLNHDAMYWYRQDPGQGLRLIYYSQIVNDFQKGDIAEGYSVSREKKESFPLTVTSAQKNPTAFYLCASSGYSPTDTQYFGPGTRLTVL.

V is TRBV9 and J is TRBJ2-7, with a weak D call TRBD2 (6 bases). V was trimmed by 2 bases and J by 2 bases, leaving 14 bases between them. Per the germline V gene, CDR1 is SGDLS and CDR2 is YYNGEE. The CDR3 consists of 15 residues. This chain's CDR3 is CASSVSAGSAYEQYF. The CDR3 coding sequence is TGTGCCAGCAGCGTTTCAGCGGGCAGCGCCTACGAGCAGTACTTC.

The chain has TRBV7-2 and TRBJ1-3; 7 positions agree with TRBD1. The CDR3 contains 14 residues. The trim removed 5 bases at V and 0 bases at J, leaving 1 base unmatched. Germline CDR1 is SGHTA and CDR2 is FQGNSA. CDR3 region: CASSRDSSGNTIYF. The CDR3 region has the DNA TGTGCCAGCAGCCGGGACAGCTCTGGAAACACCATATATTTT.

CDR3 coding DNA: TGTGCCAGCAGCCCGCCAGGACATCGCAAGACCGGGGAGCTGTTTTTT. It is translated as CASSPPGHRKTGELFF. The rearrangement links TRBV5-4 to TRBJ2-2, with D perhaps matching TRBD1 (5 bases). Germline V CDR1 and CDR2: SGHNT, YYREEE (reference sequence). The V and J ends lost 4 bases and 5 bases respectively, with 18 bases between them. CDR3 length: 16 residues. The full variable domain, completed using reference TRBV5-4 and TRBJ2-2, is ETGVTQSPTHLIKTRGQQVTLRCSSQSGHNTVSWYQQALGQGPQFIFQYYREEENGRGNFPPRFSGLQFPNYSSELNVNALELDDSALYLCASSPPGHRKTGELFFGEGSRLTVL.

J is TRBJ1-1 and V is TRBV19; tentative D call: TRBD1 (6 bases). The germline CDR1 and CDR2 sequences are LNHDA and SQIVND (reference sequence). The CDR3 covers 14 residues. The V end lost 5 bases, the J end lost 6 bases, and 16 bases lay between the germline ends. The CDR3 sequence: CASSAGWTDSEAFF. The CDR3 DNA sequence: TGTGCCAGTAGTGCCGGTTGGACAGACTCTGAAGCTTTCTTT.